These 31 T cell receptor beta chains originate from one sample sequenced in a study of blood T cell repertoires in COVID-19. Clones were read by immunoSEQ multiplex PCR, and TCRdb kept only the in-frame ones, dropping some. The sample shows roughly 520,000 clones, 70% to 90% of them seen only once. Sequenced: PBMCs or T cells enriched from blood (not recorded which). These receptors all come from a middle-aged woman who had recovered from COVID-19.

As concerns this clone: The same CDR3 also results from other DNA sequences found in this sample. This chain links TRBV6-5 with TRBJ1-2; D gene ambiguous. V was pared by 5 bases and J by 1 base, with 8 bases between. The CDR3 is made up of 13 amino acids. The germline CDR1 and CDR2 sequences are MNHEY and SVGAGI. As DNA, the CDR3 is TGTGCCAGCAGTCAAACAGTTAACTATGGCTACACCTTC. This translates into CASSQTVNYGYTF.

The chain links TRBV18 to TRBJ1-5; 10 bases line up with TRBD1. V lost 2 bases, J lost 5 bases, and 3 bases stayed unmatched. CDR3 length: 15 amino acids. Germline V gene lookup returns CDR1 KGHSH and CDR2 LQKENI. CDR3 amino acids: CASSPMGTGDQPQHF. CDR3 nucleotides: TGTGCCAGCTCACCAATGGGGACAGGGGATCAGCCCCAGCATTTT.

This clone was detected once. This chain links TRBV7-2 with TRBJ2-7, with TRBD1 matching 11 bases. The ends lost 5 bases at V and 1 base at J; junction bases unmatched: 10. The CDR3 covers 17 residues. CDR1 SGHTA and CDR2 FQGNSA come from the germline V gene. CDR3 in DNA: TGTGCCAGCAGCAAGTGGACAGGGGGCGTCAGATCCTACGAGCAGTACTTC. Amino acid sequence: CASSKWTGGVRSYEQYF.

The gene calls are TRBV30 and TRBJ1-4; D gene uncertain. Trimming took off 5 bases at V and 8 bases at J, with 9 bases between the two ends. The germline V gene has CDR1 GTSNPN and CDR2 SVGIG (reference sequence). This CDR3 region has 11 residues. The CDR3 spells CAWQEQEKLFF. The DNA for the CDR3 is TGTGCCTGGCAGGAACAGGAAAAACTGTTTTTT.

The CDR3 region has the DNA TGTGCCACCAGCAGCCCGGGGAAAGTTGAGCCCCAGCATTTT. This translates into CATSSPGKVEPQHF. The chain links TRBV15 to TRBJ1-5; no clear D. The CDR3 totals 14 residues. The germline V gene has CDR1 LNHNV and CDR2 YYDKDF (reference sequence). V dropped 3 bases and J dropped 8 bases, with 14 bases sitting between them.

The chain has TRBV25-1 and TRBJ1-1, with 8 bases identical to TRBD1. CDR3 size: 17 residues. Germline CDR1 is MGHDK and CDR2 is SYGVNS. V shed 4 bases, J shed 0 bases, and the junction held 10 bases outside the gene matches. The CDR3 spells CASSGSTGGWMNTEAFF. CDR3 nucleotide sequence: TGTGCCAGCAGTGGATCCACAGGGGGGTGGATGAACACTGAAGCTTTCTTT.

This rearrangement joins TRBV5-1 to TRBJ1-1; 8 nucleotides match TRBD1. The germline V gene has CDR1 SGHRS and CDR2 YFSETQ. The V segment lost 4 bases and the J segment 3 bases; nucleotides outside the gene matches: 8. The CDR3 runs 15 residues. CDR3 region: CASSPGQGGDTEAFF. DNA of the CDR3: TGCGCCAGCAGCCCCGGACAGGGAGGCGACACTGAAGCTTTCTTT.

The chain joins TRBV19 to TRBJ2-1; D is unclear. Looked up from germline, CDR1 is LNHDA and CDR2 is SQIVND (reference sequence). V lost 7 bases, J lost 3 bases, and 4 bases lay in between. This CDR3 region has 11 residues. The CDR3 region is CASTLYNEQFF. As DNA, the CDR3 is TGTGCCAGTACCCTCTACAATGAGCAGTTCTTC.

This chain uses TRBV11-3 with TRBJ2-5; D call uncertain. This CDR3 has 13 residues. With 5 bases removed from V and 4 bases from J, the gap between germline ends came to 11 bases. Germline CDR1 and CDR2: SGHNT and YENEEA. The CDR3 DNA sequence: TGTGCCAGCAGCCCACGGGTCCCAGAGACCCAGTACTTC. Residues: CASSPRVPETQYF.

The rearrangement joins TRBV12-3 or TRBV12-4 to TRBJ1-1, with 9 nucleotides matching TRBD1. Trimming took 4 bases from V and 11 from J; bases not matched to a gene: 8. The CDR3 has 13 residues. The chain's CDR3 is CASSSGQGNVAFF. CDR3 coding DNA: TGTGCCAGCAGTTCCGGACAGGGGAACGTGGCTTTCTTT.

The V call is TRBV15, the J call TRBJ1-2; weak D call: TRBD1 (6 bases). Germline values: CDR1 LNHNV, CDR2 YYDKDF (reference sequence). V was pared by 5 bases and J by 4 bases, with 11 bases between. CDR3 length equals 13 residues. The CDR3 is CATSGGAGYGYTF. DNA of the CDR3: TGTGCCACCAGCGGGGGGGCAGGCTATGGCTACACCTTC. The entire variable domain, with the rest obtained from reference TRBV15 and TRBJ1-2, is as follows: DAMVIQNPRYQVTQFGKPVTLSCSQTLNHNVMYWYQQKSSQAPKLLFHYYDKDFNNEADTPDNFQSRRPNTSFCFLDIRSPGLGDTAMYLCATSGGAGYGYTFGSGTRLTVV.

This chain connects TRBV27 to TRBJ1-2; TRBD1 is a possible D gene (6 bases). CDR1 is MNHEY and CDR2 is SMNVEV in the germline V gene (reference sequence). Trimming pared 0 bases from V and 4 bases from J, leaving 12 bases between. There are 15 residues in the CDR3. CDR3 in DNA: TGTGCCAGCAGTTTATCGACGGGGGGCCCCTATGGCTACACCTTC. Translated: CASSLSTGGPYGYTF.

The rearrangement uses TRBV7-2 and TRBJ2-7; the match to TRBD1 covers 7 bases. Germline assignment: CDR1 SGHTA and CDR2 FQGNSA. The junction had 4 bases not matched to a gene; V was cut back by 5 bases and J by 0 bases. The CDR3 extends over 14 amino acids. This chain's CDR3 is CASSRTGPSYEQYF. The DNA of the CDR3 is TGTGCCAGCAGCCGGACAGGTCCCTCCTACGAGCAGTACTTC.

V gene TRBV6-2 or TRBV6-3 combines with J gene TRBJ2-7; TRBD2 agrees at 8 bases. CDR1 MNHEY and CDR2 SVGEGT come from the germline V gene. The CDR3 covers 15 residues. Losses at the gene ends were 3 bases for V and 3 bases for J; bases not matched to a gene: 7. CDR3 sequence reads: CASSYEGLGGYEQYF. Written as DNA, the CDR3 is TGTGCCAGCAGTTATGAGGGACTAGGCGGCTACGAGCAGTACTTC.

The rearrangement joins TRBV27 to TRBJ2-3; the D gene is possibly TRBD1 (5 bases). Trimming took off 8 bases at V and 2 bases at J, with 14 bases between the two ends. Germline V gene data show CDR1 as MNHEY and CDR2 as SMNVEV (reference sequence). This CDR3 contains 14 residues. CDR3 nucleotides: TGTGCCAGCGGACGACAGCGCGACACAGATACGCAGTATTTT. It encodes CASGRQRDTDTQYF.

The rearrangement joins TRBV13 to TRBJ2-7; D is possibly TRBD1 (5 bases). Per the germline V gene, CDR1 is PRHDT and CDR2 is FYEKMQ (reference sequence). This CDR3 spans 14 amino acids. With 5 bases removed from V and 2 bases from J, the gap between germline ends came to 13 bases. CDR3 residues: CASSPGRGTYEQYF. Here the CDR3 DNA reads TGTGCCAGCAGCCCGGGTAGGGGAACCTACGAGCAGTACTTC.

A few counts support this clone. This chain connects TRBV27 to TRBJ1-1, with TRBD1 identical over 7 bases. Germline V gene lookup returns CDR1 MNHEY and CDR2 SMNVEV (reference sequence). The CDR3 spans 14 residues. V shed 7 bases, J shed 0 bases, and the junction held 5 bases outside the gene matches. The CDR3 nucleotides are TGTGCCAGCACCCTGACAGGGATGAACACTGAAGCTTTCTTT. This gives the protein CASTLTGMNTEAFF.

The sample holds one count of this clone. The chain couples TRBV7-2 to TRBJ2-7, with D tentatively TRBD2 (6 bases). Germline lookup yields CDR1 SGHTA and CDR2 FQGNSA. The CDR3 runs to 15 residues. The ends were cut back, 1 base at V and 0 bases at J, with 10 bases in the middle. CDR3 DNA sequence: TGTGCCAGCAGCTTAGGTGGAGGGGACTCCTACGAGCAGTACTTC. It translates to CASSLGGGDSYEQYF. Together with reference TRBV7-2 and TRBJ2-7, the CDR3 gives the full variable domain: GAGVSQSPSNKVTEKGKDVELRCDPISGHTALYWYRQSLGQGLEFLIYFQGNSAPDKSGLPSDRFSAERTGGSVSTLTIQRTQQEDSAVYLCASSLGGGDSYEQYFGPGTRLTVT.

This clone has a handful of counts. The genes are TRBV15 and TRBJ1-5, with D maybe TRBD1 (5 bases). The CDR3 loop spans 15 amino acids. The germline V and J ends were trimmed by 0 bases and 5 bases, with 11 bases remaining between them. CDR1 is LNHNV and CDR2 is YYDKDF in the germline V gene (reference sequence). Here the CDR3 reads CATSRDRVQYQPQHF. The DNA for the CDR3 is TGTGCCACCAGCAGAGACAGGGTGCAATATCAGCCCCAGCATTTT. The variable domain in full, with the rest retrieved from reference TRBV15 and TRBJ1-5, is DAMVIQNPRYQVTQFGKPVTLSCSQTLNHNVMYWYQQKSSQAPKLLFHYYDKDFNNEADTPDNFQSRRPNTSFCFLDIRSPGLGDTAMYLCATSRDRVQYQPQHFGDGTRLSIL.

CDR3: CASSQELTGQPQHF. CDR3 nucleotides: TGCGCCAGCAGCCAAGAGTTGACGGGACAGCCCCAGCATTTT. The chain uses TRBV4-3 and TRBJ1-5; D is ambiguous. This CDR3 region has 14 residues. V was trimmed by 0 bases and J by 7 bases, leaving 10 bases between them. The germline CDR1 and CDR2 sequences are LGHNA and YSLEER.

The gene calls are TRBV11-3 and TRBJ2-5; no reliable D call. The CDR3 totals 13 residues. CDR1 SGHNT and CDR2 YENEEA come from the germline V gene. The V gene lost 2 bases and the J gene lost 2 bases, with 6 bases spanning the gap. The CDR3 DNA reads TGTGCCAGCAGCTTAATCAGGCAAGAGACCCAGTACTTC. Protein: CASSLIRQETQYF.

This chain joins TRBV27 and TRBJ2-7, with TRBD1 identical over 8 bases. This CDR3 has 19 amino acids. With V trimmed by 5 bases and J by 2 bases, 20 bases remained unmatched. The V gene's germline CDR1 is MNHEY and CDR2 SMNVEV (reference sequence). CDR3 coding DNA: TGTGCCAGCAGTCGACCTCCGGGACAGGTCCCTTTCGGGACCTACGAGCAGTACTTC. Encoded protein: CASSRPPGQVPFGTYEQYF.

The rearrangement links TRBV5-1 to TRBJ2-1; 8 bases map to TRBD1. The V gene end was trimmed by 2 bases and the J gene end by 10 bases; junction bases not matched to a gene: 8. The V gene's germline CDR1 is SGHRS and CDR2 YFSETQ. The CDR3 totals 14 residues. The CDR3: CASSFTGGLEEQFF. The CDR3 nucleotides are TGCGCCAGCAGCTTTACAGGGGGGCTAGAGGAGCAGTTCTTC.

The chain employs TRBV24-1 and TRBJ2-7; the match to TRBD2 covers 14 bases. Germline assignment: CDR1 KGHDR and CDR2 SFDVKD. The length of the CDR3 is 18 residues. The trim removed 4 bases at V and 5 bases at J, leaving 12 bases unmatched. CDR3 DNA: TGTGCCACCAGTGACAAGACCGGGACTAGCGGGAGATTAAACGAGCAGTACTTC. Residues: CATSDKTGTSGRLNEQYF.

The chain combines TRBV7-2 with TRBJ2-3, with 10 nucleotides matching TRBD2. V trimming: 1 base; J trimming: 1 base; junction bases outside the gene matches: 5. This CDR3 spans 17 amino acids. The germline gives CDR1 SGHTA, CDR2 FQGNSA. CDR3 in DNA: TGTGCCAGCAGCTTAGTAGGGGGGACTAGCGGCACAGATACGCAGTATTTT. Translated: CASSLVGGTSGTDTQYF.

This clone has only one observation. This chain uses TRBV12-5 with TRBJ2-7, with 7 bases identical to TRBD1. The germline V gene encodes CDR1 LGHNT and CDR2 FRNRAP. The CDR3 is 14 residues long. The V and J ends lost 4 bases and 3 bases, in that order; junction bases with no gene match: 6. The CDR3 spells CASGWDTGVYEQYF. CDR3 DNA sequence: TGTGCTAGTGGTTGGGACACAGGGGTCTACGAGCAGTACTTC.

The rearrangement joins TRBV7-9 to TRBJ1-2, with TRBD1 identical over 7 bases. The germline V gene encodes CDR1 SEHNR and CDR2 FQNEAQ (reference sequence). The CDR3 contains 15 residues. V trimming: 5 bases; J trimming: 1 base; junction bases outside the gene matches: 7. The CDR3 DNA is TGTGCCAGCAGCCCCCGACAGGGATATAACTATGGCTACACCTTC. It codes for CASSPRQGYNYGYTF.

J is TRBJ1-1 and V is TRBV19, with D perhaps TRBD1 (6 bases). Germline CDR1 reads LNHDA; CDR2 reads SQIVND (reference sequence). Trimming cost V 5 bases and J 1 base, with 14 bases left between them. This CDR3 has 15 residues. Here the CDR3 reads CASSAKDRKNTEAFF. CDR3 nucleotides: TGTGCCAGTAGTGCAAAGGACAGAAAGAACACTGAAGCTTTCTTT.

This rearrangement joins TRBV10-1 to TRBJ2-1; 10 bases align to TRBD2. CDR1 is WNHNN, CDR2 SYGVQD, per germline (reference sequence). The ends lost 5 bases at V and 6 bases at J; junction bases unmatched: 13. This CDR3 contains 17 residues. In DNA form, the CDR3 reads TGCGCCAGCAGTCCTAATAGCGGGAGGCTTACCGGCAATGAGCAGTTCTTC. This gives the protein CASSPNSGRLTGNEQFF.

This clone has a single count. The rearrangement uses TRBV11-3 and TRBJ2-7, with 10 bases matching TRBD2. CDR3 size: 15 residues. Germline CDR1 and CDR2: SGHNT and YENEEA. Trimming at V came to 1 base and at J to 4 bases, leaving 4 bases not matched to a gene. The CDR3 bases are TGTGCCAGCAGCTTAGCTAGCGGGAGTGCATACGAGCAGTACTTC. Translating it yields CASSLASGSAYEQYF.

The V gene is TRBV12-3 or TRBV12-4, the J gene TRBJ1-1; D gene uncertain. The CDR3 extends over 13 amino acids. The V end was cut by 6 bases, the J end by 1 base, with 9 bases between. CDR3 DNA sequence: TGTGCCAGCAGATCAACACCGAACACTGAAGCTTTCTTT. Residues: CASRSTPNTEAFF.